The TCR beta chain under discussion was sequenced for a study of cytomegalovirus exposure and HLA in healthy donors. Study-wide context: Samples from HLA-typed donors yielded 65 million to 90 million unique TCRs in an early data release.

Donors in the study were healthy people who gave bone marrow. As regards this clone: Antigen specificity is unknown.

The PCR made use of 60 Vbeta and 13 Jbeta primers. Assay used: immunoSEQ multiplex PCR; TCRdb lists only in-frame clones, some missing. The data show fewer than 250,000 clones, with 75% to 90% seen just once and roughly 0.98% held by the top ten. The germline CDR1 and CDR2 sequences are MNHEY and SVGAGI. The CDR3 is made up of 13 amino acids. V lost 2 bases and J 9 bases, leaving 11 bases between the germline ends. Study outcomes and limitations: A missense variant in DCLRE1C was later tied to TCR beta V- and J-gene trimming.

Material: PBMCs. The source is a boy younger than 10 in good health and CMV-seronegative. This chain joins TRBV6-5 and TRBJ2-1, with unresolved D. The chain's CDR3 is CASSYDRVSEQFF. In DNA, the CDR3 is TGTGCCAGCAGTTACGATCGGGTTAGTGAGCAGTTCTTC.